The next 20 T cell receptor beta chains were all read from a single sample in a study of T-cell memory formation after mild COVID-19 (dated by TCRdb to the early 2020s). To prepare the library, 5' RACE was applied. TCRdb shows the sequencer as Illumina NovaSeq 6000. Through fastp at Q25 and MiXCR, TCRdb rebuilt clones from the public reads, retaining in-frame beta chains. Records with the same CDR3 protein are collapsed into one entry carrying the most frequent genes and DNA. This sample gives some 290,000 distinct CDR3 sequences in total; roughly 17% of them show up just once. Approximately 23% of the sample comes from the top ten. Input material: PBMCs or a T cell subset sorted from them (not recorded which). All receptors come from a man younger than 30 who had mild COVID-19 (a few samples of this study predate the infection). The sample titles of this study are shuffled in the database, so cell type and time point are left out; the donor was told from shared clones.

The sample holds a few counts of this clonotype. The chain links TRBV4-1 to TRBJ1-4; TRBD1 matches 10 bases. J lost 7 bases, V lost 0 bases, and 5 bases had no gene match. CDR1 and CDR2 (germline): MGHRA, YSYEKL. The CDR3 contains 16 residues. This CDR3 reads CASSQDGTGAGEKLFF. The DNA for the CDR3 is TGCGCCAGCAGCCAAGATGGGACAGGGGCGGGTGAAAAACTGTTTTTT.

The chain carries TRBV6-5 and TRBJ2-7, with TRBD2 as a possible D gene (5 bases). This CDR3 is built from 15 residues. V lost 0 bases to trimming and J lost 6 bases, with 15 bases between them. Germline CDR1 reads MNHEY; CDR2 reads SVGAGI. The CDR3 spells CASSYSSLLGSEQYF. The CDR3 coding sequence is TGTGCCAGCAGTTACTCGAGCCTTTTGGGGAGCGAGCAGTACTTC.

This clonotype has only a few counts. The chain links TRBV12-3 or TRBV12-4 to TRBJ2-3, with 8 bases lining up with TRBD2. The CDR3 runs 15 residues. V was pared by 2 bases and J by 2 bases, with 3 bases of the junction left unmatched. CDR3 sequence (DNA): TGTGCCAGCAGTTTATTAGCGGGGTACACAGATACGCAGTATTTT. Residues: CASSLLAGYTDTQYF.

The J gene is TRBJ1-3, the V gene TRBV12-5; D unclear. V was pared by 1 base and J by 0 bases, with 10 bases between. The CDR3 extends over 16 amino acids. Germline-derived CDR1 and CDR2 are LGHNT and FRNRAP. CDR3 in DNA: TGTGCTAGTGGTTTGGCACCGGGTCCCTCTGGAAACACCATATATTTT. Protein product: CASGLAPGPSGNTIYF.

In this sample, this clonotype turned up a few times. The genes are TRBV2 and TRBJ2-2; maybe TRBD1 (5 bases). Trimming shortened V by 6 bases and J by 5 bases, and 16 bases separated the two germline ends. This CDR3 has 15 residues. Germline V gene lookup returns CDR1 SNHLY and CDR2 FYNNEI. DNA for the CDR3: TGTGCCAGCAGGACAGCCTCTGTGTTGACCGGGGAGCTGTTTTTT. It specifies CASRTASVLTGELFF.

This clonotype was counted only a few times. This rearrangement joins TRBV5-8 to TRBJ1-2; 8 bases align to TRBD1. J lost 7 bases, V lost 4 bases, and 12 bases had no gene match. CDR1 is SGHTS, CDR2 YDEGEE, per germline. The CDR3 sequence is 15 residues long. CDR3 sequence (DNA): TGTGCCAGCAGCCTGAGGGACAGGCCAATATCTGGCTACACCTTC. It codes for CASSLRDRPISGYTF.

The V and J genes are TRBV7-6 and TRBJ1-1, with a tentative D call TRBD1 (6 bases). The CDR3 contains 15 residues. Trimming removed 5 bases at V and 0 bases at J, with 13 bases between. CDR1 and CDR2 (germline): SGHVS, FNYEAQ. The CDR3 loop is CASSADRLMNTEAFF. The CDR3 DNA reads as TGTGCCAGCAGCGCCGACAGGCTCATGAACACTGAAGCTTTCTTT.

The sample holds a few counts of this clonotype. The rearrangement joins TRBV28 to TRBJ2-7; D could derive from TRBD1 or TRBD2 (5 bases each). The ends were cut back, 6 bases at V and 4 bases at J, with 16 bases in the middle. The CDR3 consists of 14 residues. Germline V gives CDR1 MDHEN, CDR2 SYDVKM. CDR3 in amino acids: CASRRDGDSYEQYV. In DNA, the CDR3 is TGTGCCAGCAGACGGGACGGAGACTCTTACGAGCAGTACGTC.

The chain recombines TRBV7-2 with TRBJ2-7; tentative D call: TRBD2 (5 bases). Germline-derived CDR1 and CDR2 are SGHTA and FQGNSA. The V gene lost 2 bases and the J gene lost 5 bases, with 16 bases spanning the gap. The CDR3 has 15 residues. The CDR3 spells CASSLSRATVHEQYF. The CDR3, as DNA: TGTGCCAGCAGCTTATCGCGGGCAACGGTTCACGAGCAGTACTTC.

Here the CDR3 DNA reads TGTGCCAGCACCGATCGACTAGCGGGGAGCACAGATACGCAGTATTTT. Protein product: CASTDRLAGSTDTQYF. The rearrangement joins TRBV7-6 to TRBJ2-3; 11 bases are shared with TRBD2. CDR3 size: 16 residues. The germline CDR1 and CDR2 sequences are SGHVS and FNYEAQ. J lost 0 bases, V lost 7 bases, and 6 bases had no gene match.

The chain links TRBV20-1 to TRBJ1-5; D might be TRBD1 (6 bases). CDR1 and CDR2 from the germline V gene are DFQATT and SNEGSKA (reference sequence). The CDR3 runs 14 residues. V was pared by 3 bases and J by 2 bases, with 11 bases between. The CDR3 region is CSASVSGGNQPQHF. Here the CDR3 DNA reads TGCAGTGCTAGCGTATCAGGGGGCAATCAGCCCCAGCATTTT.

The gene calls are TRBV7-2 and TRBJ2-1; possibly TRBD2 for D (6 bases). V was pared by 7 bases and J by 0 bases, with 13 bases between. Germline V CDR1 and CDR2: SGHTA, FQGNSA. This CDR3 spans 15 amino acids. CDR3 in amino acids: CASTLGGSSYNEQFF. CDR3 coding DNA: TGTGCCAGCACCCTCGGGGGTAGCTCCTACAATGAGCAGTTCTTC.

V and J are TRBV2 and TRBJ2-7; 10 bases agree with TRBD2. The germline CDR1 and CDR2 sequences are SNHLY and FYNNEI. The CDR3 is made up of 13 amino acids. V lost 10 bases, J lost 2 bases, and 5 bases stayed unmatched. This CDR3 is CAIRLAGPYEQYF. In nucleotides, the CDR3 is TGTGCCATCCGACTAGCGGGCCCCTACGAGCAGTACTTC.

The rearrangement links TRBV7-2 to TRBJ2-7, with unresolved D. Germline V gives CDR1 SGHTA, CDR2 FQGNSA. V dropped 8 bases and J dropped 0 bases, with 5 bases sitting between them. CDR3 size: 11 residues. The CDR3 DNA follows: TGTGCCAGCGCGTCCTCCTACGAGCAGTACTTC. Its translation is CASASSYEQYF.

V gene TRBV5-4 combines with J gene TRBJ1-6; D unresolved. The germline V and J ends were trimmed by 2 bases and 10 bases, with 13 bases remaining between them. CDR3 length: 14 amino acids. CDR1 is SGHNT, CDR2 YYREEE, per germline (reference sequence). The CDR3 DNA reads as TGTGCCAGCAGCTTAGCGGACCCATTGTCACCCCTCCACTTT. Translation: CASSLADPLSPLHF.

The chain couples TRBV12-3 or TRBV12-4 to TRBJ2-5; a weak D match, TRBD2 (5 bases). The ends were cut back, 6 bases at V and 3 bases at J, with 17 bases in the middle. The CDR3 is made up of 15 amino acids. CDR3 sequence (DNA): TGTGCCAGCAGCGCAAACCGCCTAGCCGAAGAGACCCAGTACTTC. Amino acid sequence: CASSANRLAEETQYF.

This clonotype was seen more than once but under ten times. The chain has TRBV20-1 and TRBJ1-5; 7 nucleotides line up with TRBD1. V lost 4 bases, J lost 6 bases, and 12 bases stayed unmatched. Per the germline V gene, CDR1 is DFQATT and CDR2 is SNEGSKA (reference sequence). This CDR3 has 15 residues. Here the CDR3 reads CSATRGGFWSQPQHF. In nucleotides, the CDR3 is TGCAGTGCTACCAGGGGGGGGTTTTGGAGTCAGCCCCAGCATTTT.

The V and J genes are TRBV29-1 and TRBJ2-3, with 8 bases identical to TRBD1. With V trimmed by 5 bases and J by 1 base, 11 bases remained unmatched. CDR3 size: 16 residues. Per germline, CDR1 SQVTM and CDR2 ANQGSEA. The CDR3 DNA reads as TGCAGCGTTAGCCCAGGGGGCTGGTACGGCACAGATACGCAGTATTTT. Protein product: CSVSPGGWYGTDTQYF.

The chain is built from TRBV20-1 and TRBJ2-2, with 9 nucleotides matching TRBD2. Trimming at V came to 1 base and at J to 5 bases, leaving 8 bases not matched to a gene. Germline loops: CDR1 DFQATT, CDR2 SNEGSKA (reference sequence). This CDR3 has 16 residues. The CDR3 protein is CSARVNSGGRTGELFF. For the CDR3, the DNA is TGCAGTGCTAGAGTCAATAGCGGGGGAAGGACCGGGGAGCTGTTTTTT.

This chain joins TRBV3-1 and TRBJ1-2, with D possibly being TRBD1 (6 bases). This CDR3 has 12 residues. Germline CDR1 LGHDT, CDR2 YNNKEL (reference sequence). V lost 5 bases and J 7 bases, leaving 11 bases between the germline ends. The CDR3 reads CASSITGTGYTF. CDR3 bases: TGTGCCAGCAGCATAACAGGGACTGGCTACACCTTC.